Listed below are T cell receptor beta chains from one sample, sequenced in a study of cytomegalovirus exposure and HLA in healthy donors. Clones were read by immunoSEQ multiplex PCR, and TCRdb kept only the in-frame ones, dropping some. The sample holds about 160,000 clones, 75% to 90% seen once. Material: PBMCs. Source of these receptors: a woman between 18 and 30 years old in good health and CMV-seronegative. The CDR3 runs from the conserved cysteine through the conserved F or W. D genes are given only for firm matches. Some rows mark clone size as missing; the rest say once, few, many or name a class of expanded clone.

D	V	J	size	DNA	CDR3
-	TRBV6-1	TRBJ1-2	-	TGTGCCAGCAGTGTCACTGAGGACTCCCGCAACTATGGCTACACCTTC	CASSVTEDSRNYGYTF
-	TRBV5-6	TRBJ1-3	-	TGTGCCAGCAGCTCCGTCCGGACAGTGAACACCATATATTTT	CASSSVRTVNTIYF
-	TRBV4-3	TRBJ1-2	-	TGCGCCAGCAGCCAAGATGCGCGGATTAACTATGGCTACACCTTC	CASSQDARINYGYTF
-	TRBV5-1	TRBJ1-1	-	TGCGCCAGCAGCTTCGCGGATTGGGACACTGAAGCTTTCTTT	CASSFADWDTEAFF
TRBD1	TRBV12-5	TRBJ1-1	-	TGTGCTAGTGGTTTGGTAAACACAGGGGGCGAGGAAGCTTTCTTT	CASGLVNTGGEEAFF
TRBD1	TRBV6-1	TRBJ1-1	-	TGTGCCAGCAGTGTACGGGCAGGTGGGACAGGGGGCATGAACACTGAAGCTTTCTTT	CASSVRAGGTGGMNTEAFF
-	TRBV7-9	TRBJ2-5	-	TGTGCCAGCAGCTTTAGGGGTTCCGAGACCCAGTACTTC	CASSFRGSETQYF
TRBD2	TRBV18	TRBJ2-2	-	TGTGCCAGCTCACCACGCGGGAGCGGGGAGCTGTTTTTT	CASSPRGSGELFF
-	TRBV6-6	TRBJ1-5	-	TGTGCCAGCAGTTACTTCGGGGGGGCATTCGATCAGCCCCAGCATTTT	CASSYFGGAFDQPQHF
-	TRBV29-1	TRBJ2-6	-	TGCAGCGCCCCTGAGATCCGCTCTGGGGCCAACGTCCTGACTTTC	CSAPEIRSGANVLTF
TRBD2	TRBV6-6	TRBJ2-7	few	TGTGCCAGTAACCACGCGGGGGACGAGCAGTACTTC	CASNHAGDEQYF
TRBD2	TRBV4-3	TRBJ2-5	-	TGCGCCAGCAGCCCGCTAGCGGGATCGGGGGAGACCCAGTACTTC	CASSPLAGSGETQYF
-	TRBV2	TRBJ2-7	few	TGTGCCACCAGTCGGAGGTCCGCTTCCTACGAGCAGTACTTC	CATSRRSASYEQYF
TRBD2	TRBV6-5	TRBJ2-3	-	TGTGGATGTTCAGCGGGGAACACAGATACGCAGTATTTT	CGCSAGNTDTQYF
-	TRBV10-1	TRBJ1-1	-	TGCGCCAGCAGTCACCACGGCTCTGCTGGGGCGAACACTGAAGCTTTCTTT	CASSHHGSAGANTEAFF
TRBD2	TRBV19	TRBJ2-1	-	TGTGCCAGTAGTATGGGCACTAGCGGGAGGGCAATCAATGAGCAGTTCTTC	CASSMGTSGRAINEQFF
-	TRBV6-5	TRBJ2-5	-	TGTGCCAGCCAGGCAGCCACCCAAGAGACCCAGTACTTC	CASQAATQETQYF
TRBD2	TRBV5-6	TRBJ2-3	once	TGTGCCAGCAGCTTTGGGACTAGCGGGACTAGAAGCACAGATACGCAGTATTTT	CASSFGTSGTRSTDTQYF
-	TRBV27	TRBJ1-1	-	TGTGCCAGCAGTTCTACGGGTTCCACTGAAGCTTTCTTT	CASSSTGSTEAFF
-	TRBV5-1	TRBJ1-2	-	TGCGCCAGCAGCTTGGAGCCGGGGATTAACTATGGCTACACCTTC	CASSLEPGINYGYTF
-	TRBV18	TRBJ2-5	-	TGTGCCAGCTCATATGGGACTGAAGAGACCCAGTACTTC	CASSYGTEETQYF
TRBD1	TRBV7-3	TRBJ1-2	-	TGTGCCAGCAGCAAGGACAGGGGGCTTCAGAGTAACGATGGCTACACCTTC	CASSKDRGLQSNDGYTF
-	TRBV5-1	TRBJ1-1	-	TGCGCCAGCAGCTTGGGGTTTCAGGGGCCGAACACTGAAGCTTTCTTT	CASSLGFQGPNTEAFF
-	TRBV28	TRBJ2-1	once	TGTGCCAGCAGTACCAGGCTCCATCTTCAGTTACAGTTCTTC	CASSTRLHLQLQFF
TRBD2	TRBV2	TRBJ2-7	few	TGTGCCAGCAGCTATAGCGGGGAGAACCCCTACGAGCAGTACTTC	CASSYSGENPYEQYF
-	TRBV20-1	TRBJ2-5	-	TGCAGTGCTAGAGCGGGAGAGACCCAGTACTTC	CSARAGETQYF
TRBD1	TRBV7-9	TRBJ1-2	once	TGTGCCAGCAGTTTACTTAGAGGGACAGGGGATATGCATGGCTACACCTTC	CASSLLRGTGDMHGYTF
-	TRBV19	TRBJ1-6	-	TGTGCCAGTAGTATAGTATTACGGAATTCACCCCTCCACTTT	CASSIVLRNSPLHF
TRBD2	TRBV5-1	TRBJ2-5	-	TGCGCCAGCAGCCCACTAGCGGACCAAGAGACCCAGTACTTC	CASSPLADQETQYF
TRBD1	TRBV14	TRBJ1-6	-	TGTGCCAGCAGCCAAGATTATGCAGACGGACAGGATTCACCCCTCCACTTT	CASSQDYADGQDSPLHF
-	TRBV7-2	TRBJ2-2	few	TGTGCCAGCAGCTTCGCGGGGCCCGGGGAGCTGTTTTTT	CASSFAGPGELFF
TRBD1	TRBV4-1	TRBJ1-5	-	TGCGCCAGCAGCCAAGATCCGAAACGGGACAGCTATAGCAATCAGCCCCAGCATTTT	CASSQDPKRDSYSNQPQHF
-	TRBV5-1	TRBJ2-7	-	TGCGCCAGCAGCTTGTACGAATTGGACAGTTTCTACGAGCAGTACTTC	CASSLYELDSFYEQYF